A single sample is the source of the 12 T cell receptor beta chains below, sequenced in a study of T cells in Graves' hyperthyroidism and ophthalmopathy. Amplification yielded TCR beta CDR3 regions, with RNA transcripts as the source. TCR CDR3 underwent first-round RT-PCR with the HTBI primer set. TCRdb analysed the multiplex PCR reads with MiXCR anew, one entry per CDR3 protein. The table lists about 360,000 distinct CDR3 sequences, approximately 13% of them singletons. The sequencing input was blood. The receptors were sampled from a woman under 30 with Graves' hyperthyroidism.

The rearrangement uses TRBV18 and TRBJ2-5, with 11 bases aligning to TRBD2. Trimming took 2 bases from V and 1 from J; bases not matched to a gene: 6. The CDR3 extends over 17 amino acids. Germline CDR1 and CDR2: KGHSH and LQKENI. The CDR3: CASSPFYTSGGQETQYF. CDR3 coding DNA: TGTGCCAGCTCACCATTCTATACTAGCGGGGGCCAAGAGACCCAGTACTTC.

Remarks on this clonotype: A read error may explain this, as a much larger clone is one base away. The V gene is TRBV7-2, the J gene TRBJ1-1, with no clear D. V was shortened by 4 bases and J by 1 base, with 10 bases between the two germline ends. The CDR3 has 14 amino acids. CDR1 SGHTA and CDR2 FQGNSA come from the germline V gene. CDR3 region: CASSSEWGNTEAFF. The CDR3 DNA reads as TGTGCCAGCAGCTCAGAATGGGGGAACACTGAAGCTTTCTTT.

This clonotype was found many times. The chain has TRBV28 and TRBJ1-5; unclear D gene. This CDR3 region has 15 residues. V dropped 1 base and J dropped 5 bases, with 12 bases sitting between them. CDR1 is MDHEN, CDR2 SYDVKM, per germline. CDR3 amino acids: CASSLSPGDDQPQHF. DNA of the CDR3: TGTGCCAGCAGTTTATCTCCTGGGGATGATCAGCCCCAGCATTTT. Supplemented by reference TRBV28 and TRBJ1-5, the full variable domain reads DVKVTQSSRYLVKRTGEKVFLECVQDMDHENMFWYRQDPGLGLRLIYFSYDVKMKEKGDIPEGYSVSREKKERFSLILESASTNQTSMYLCASSLSPGDDQPQHFGDGTRLSIL.

This clonotype was counted a single time. CDR3 loop: CASSWPDRNTEAFF. The CDR3 DNA is TGTGCCAGCAGCTGGCCTGACAGGAACACTGAAGCTTTCTTT. V and J are TRBV5-4 and TRBJ1-1, with a possible D match to TRBD1 (5 bases). Germline assignment: CDR1 SGHNT and CDR2 YYREEE (reference sequence). Deletions cut 3 bases from V and 1 base from J, with 10 bases between. The CDR3 contains 14 residues.

In this sample, this clonotype turned up a few times. The chain recombines TRBV19 with TRBJ1-3, with no clear D. Trimming removed 4 bases at V and 0 bases at J, with 7 bases between. The CDR3 is made up of 14 amino acids. Germline V gene lookup returns CDR1 LNHDA and CDR2 SQIVND (reference sequence). The CDR3 loop reads CASSKENSGNTIYF. CDR3 bases: TGTGCCAGTAGTAAGGAGAACTCTGGAAACACCATATATTTT.

The table lists this clonotype with a few counts. The chain carries TRBV12-3 or TRBV12-4 and TRBJ2-2; 8 bases agree with TRBD1. Trimming removed 7 bases from V and 6 bases from J; junction bases left unmatched: 7. The CDR3 has 14 amino acids. CDR3 amino acids: CASKQQGVAGELFF. Written as DNA, the CDR3 is TGTGCCAGCAAGCAACAGGGGGTAGCCGGGGAGCTGTTTTTT.

There are many counts of this clonotype. The CDR3 sequence: CASRTGPNEKLFF. The CDR3 nucleotides read TGTGCCAGCAGAACAGGACCTAATGAAAAACTGTTTTTT. This chain links TRBV3-2 with TRBJ1-4; the table gives TRBD1 as D, unverified against the DNA. TRBV3-2 is described as a pseudogene. This CDR3 comprises 13 residues.

The V and J genes are TRBV11-1 and TRBJ1-3, with D possibly matching TRBD1 (6 bases). Trimming pared 3 bases from V and 4 bases from J, leaving 10 bases between. The germline V gene encodes CDR1 SGHAT and CDR2 FQDESV (reference sequence). The CDR3 totals 14 residues. The CDR3, as DNA: TGTGCCAGCAGCTTGGGGGGGCTCGGAAACACCATATATTTT. Amino acids: CASSLGGLGNTIYF.

This clonotype was detected ten times or more. The chain carries TRBV6-1 and TRBJ1-2, with unresolved D. In germline, CDR1 is MNHNS, CDR2 SASEGT. This CDR3 comprises 11 residues. Between the trimmed V and J ends, which lost 7 bases and 10 bases, there was a span of 13 bases. The CDR3 coding sequence is TGTGCCAGCATTTTAGGCGCATTCTACACCTTC. Translated: CASILGAFYTF.

This clonotype was recorded many times. The chain carries TRBV7-8 and TRBJ1-2, with D possibly TRBD1 on 6 matching bases. Germline V lookup: CDR1 SGHVS, CDR2 FQNEAQ. The CDR3 extends over 15 amino acids. V was pared by 5 bases and J by 2 bases, with 15 bases between. For the CDR3, the DNA is TGTGCCAGCAGCCCCCGGTTGGGGGCCAACTATGGCTACACCTTC. Translating gives CASSPRLGANYGYTF.

This clonotype has ten or more counts. V and J are TRBV2 and TRBJ2-7, with D uncertain. Per germline, CDR1 SNHLY and CDR2 FYNNEI. The CDR3 is made up of 10 amino acids. Deletions cut 1 base from V and 6 bases from J, with 1 base between. The CDR3 reads CASSEGEQYF. CDR3 DNA sequence: TGTGCCAGCAGTGAAGGCGAGCAGTACTTC.

This clonotype was observed a few times. This chain joins TRBV14 and TRBJ1-2; possible D gene TRBD1, 5 bases. V was cut by 2 bases and J by 0 bases, with 7 bases left in between. CDR1 is SGHDN, CDR2 FVKESK, per germline. The CDR3 is made up of 14 amino acids. The CDR3 nucleotides are TGTGCCAGCAGCCAACAGGGAGCTAACTATGGCTACACCTTC. Its protein product is CASSQQGANYGYTF. Using reference TRBV14 and TRBJ1-2 for the parts outside the CDR3, the full variable domain is EAGVTQFPSHSVIEKGQTVTLRCDPISGHDNLYWYRRVMGKEIKFLLHFVKESKQDESGMPNNRFLAERTGGTYSTLKVQPAELEDSGVYFCASSQQGANYGYTFGSGTRLTVV.